This is a list of T cell receptor beta chains from one sample in a study of shared clonotypes between healthy human individuals. Sequencing was performed with immunoSEQ multiplex PCR; in TCRdb, only in-frame clones are kept and a portion is missing. The table shows hundreds of thousands of clones, with roughly 73% occurring only once. The sequenced sample was memory CD4+ T cells sorted from blood. Receptor source: a woman in her 30s in good health. The CDR3 runs from the conserved cysteine through the conserved F or W. A D gene is named only where the DNA matches it firmly. A clone size is listed for some rows: how often the clone was seen (once, few, many), or a class if it is expanded.

j_gene,len,v_gene,d_gene,abundance,CDR3aa,CDR3nt
TRBJ1-1,14,TRBV6-1,NA,NA,CASSRGGGETEAFF,TGTGCCAGCTCTCGCGGGGGGGGAGAAACTGAAGCTTTCTTT
TRBJ1-4,14,TRBV2,NA,NA,CASSGLPANEKLFF,TGTGCCAGCAGTGGGCTCCCGGCTAATGAAAAACTGTTTTTT
TRBJ2-1,15,TRBV7-9,TRBD1,NA,CASSFPRDSYNEQFF,TGTGCCAGCAGCTTCCCCCGGGACAGCTACAATGAGCAGTTCTTC
TRBJ1-2,15,TRBV4-1,NA,NA,CASSQAGTPTDGYTF,TGCGCCAGCAGCCAAGCCGGGACGCCGACCGATGGCTACACCTTC
TRBJ2-1,14,TRBV5-1,NA,NA,CASRADTGYGEQFF,TGCGCCAGCAGAGCCGATACAGGGTATGGTGAGCAGTTCTTC
TRBJ2-1,15,TRBV4-2,NA,many,CASSQDSAGDNEQFF,TGTGCCAGCAGCCAAGATTCTGCCGGGGACAATGAGCAGTTCTTC
TRBJ2-3,16,TRBV7-3,NA,NA,CASSFLGSSPTDTQYF,TGTGCCAGCAGCTTCCTTGGGAGTTCACCCACAGATACGCAGTATTTT
TRBJ2-2,17,TRBV7-2,TRBD2,NA,CASSLAGGGRANGELFF,TGTGCCAGCAGCTTAGCAGGCGGCGGGAGGGCTAACGGGGAGCTGTTTTTT
TRBJ2-1,15,TRBV6-5,TRBD2,few,CASTSTSGSFNEQFF,TGTGCCAGCACCAGTACTAGCGGGAGTTTCAATGAGCAGTTCTTC
TRBJ2-7,16,TRBV4-2,TRBD2,once,CASSQVTGTSGGEQYF,TGTGCCAGCAGCCAAGTTACCGGGACTAGCGGCGGTGAGCAGTACTTC
TRBJ1-4,16,TRBV28,NA,NA,CASSISLRGAREKLFF,TGTGCCAGCAGTATCTCCCTAAGGGGGGCGAGGGAAAAACTGTTTTTT
TRBJ1-5,14,TRBV7-6,NA,few,CASSLVAEDQPQHF,TGTGCCAGCAGCTTAGTGGCTGAAGATCAGCCCCAGCATTTT
TRBJ1-4,15,TRBV5-4,NA,once,CASSLKGATNEKLFF,TGTGCCAGCAGCTTGAAGGGGGCAACTAATGAAAAACTGTTTTTT
TRBJ2-2,14,TRBV19,TRBD1,few,CASKRQGATGELFF,TGTGCCAGCAAACGACAGGGGGCCACCGGGGAGCTGTTTTTT
TRBJ2-1,14,TRBV11-2,TRBD1,NA,CASSQDRGRNEQFF,TGTGCCAGCAGCCAGGACAGGGGAAGGAATGAGCAGTTCTTC
TRBJ2-7,15,TRBV6-6,TRBD2,NA,CASSPRAGGSYEQYF,TGTGCCAGCAGCCCTAGGGCGGGAGGATCCTACGAGCAGTACTTC
TRBJ1-2,13,TRBV2,NA,once,CASRGVGGYGYTF,TGTGCCAGCAGGGGAGTGGGGGGCTATGGCTACACCTTC
TRBJ2-1,17,TRBV11-2,TRBD2,NA,CASSLAPTSESYNEQFF,TGTGCCAGCAGCTTAGCCCCCACTAGCGAGAGTTACAATGAGCAGTTCTTC
TRBJ1-5,15,TRBV2,TRBD1,NA,CASRQGDSRNQPQHF,TGTGCCAGCAGGCAAGGGGACAGTCGCAATCAGCCCCAGCATTTT
TRBJ1-1,15,TRBV28,NA,NA,CASRETGPTAAEAFF,TGTGCCAGCAGAGAAACAGGGCCCACGGCGGCTGAAGCTTTCTTT
TRBJ2-7,12,TRBV5-3,NA,NA,CARSLKDYEQYF,TGTGCCAGAAGCCTCAAAGATTACGAGCAGTACTTC
TRBJ2-7,15,TRBV7-9,NA,NA,CASSLMVMGWNEQYF,TGTGCCAGCAGCTTAATGGTTATGGGGTGGAACGAGCAGTACTTC
TRBJ1-5,15,TRBV4-2,NA,NA,CASSQAGTMGQPQHF,TGTGCCAGCAGCCAAGCCGGGACAATGGGCCAGCCCCAGCATTTT
TRBJ1-1,15,TRBV19,NA,NA,CASSIDGFSDTEAFF,TGTGCCAGTAGTATAGATGGGTTTTCGGACACTGAAGCTTTCTTT
TRBJ2-7,14,TRBV7-2,NA,NA,CASSRRVRGYEQYF,TGTGCCAGCAGCCGCAGGGTGAGGGGCTACGAGCAGTACTTC
TRBJ2-1,15,TRBV5-1,TRBD1,few,CASSRDSPDYNEQFF,TGCGCCAGCAGCCGGGACAGCCCCGACTACAATGAGCAGTTCTTC
TRBJ2-2,13,TRBV7-9,NA,NA,CASSFFESGELFF,TGTGCCAGCAGCTTCTTTGAGTCCGGGGAGCTGTTTTTT
TRBJ2-1,13,TRBV7-7,TRBD2,NA,CASSSGGYNEQFF,TGTGCCAGCAGCTCGGGAGGCTACAATGAGCAGTTCTTC
TRBJ2-2,15,TRBV7-3,NA,NA,CASSLTLGRTGELFF,TGTGCCAGCAGCTTAACTCTGGGCCGGACCGGGGAGCTGTTTTTT
TRBJ2-2,13,TRBV7-3,NA,few,CASSLTVTGELFF,TGTGCCAGCAGCTTAACGGTTACCGGGGAGCTGTTTTTT
TRBJ2-2,18,TRBV7-8,TRBD2,NA,CASSLTGLAGVETGELFF,TGTGCCAGCAGCTTAACGGGACTAGCGGGAGTCGAGACCGGGGAGCTGTTTTTT
TRBJ1-4,16,TRBV5-1,TRBD1,many,CASSNRGLELSEKLFF,TGCGCCAGCAGCAACAGGGGGTTAGAATTGAGTGAAAAACTGTTTTTT
TRBJ2-1,17,TRBV5-6,NA,NA,CASSFYGRAPRGYEQFF,TGTGCCAGCAGCTTTTATGGGCGCGCGCCTAGGGGTTATGAGCAGTTCTTC
TRBJ2-1,14,TRBV5-1,NA,once,CASSLEQGPNEQFF,TGCGCCAGCAGCTTGGAGCAGGGCCCAAATGAGCAGTTCTTC
TRBJ2-7,14,TRBV5-1,TRBD1,few,CASSYGTGDYEQYF,TGCGCCAGCAGCTACGGGACAGGGGACTACGAGCAGTACTTC
TRBJ1-4,14,TRBV5-1,NA,NA,CASSLLATNEKLFF,TGCGCCAGCAGCTTGCTAGCAACTAATGAAAAACTGTTTTTT
TRBJ2-1,15,TRBV7-2,NA,NA,CASSLDVGAMNEQFF,TGTGCCAGCAGCTTAGACGTGGGAGCGATGAATGAGCAGTTCTTC
TRBJ2-3,13,TRBV10-1,TRBD2,NA,CASRPGGADTQYF,TGCGCCAGCAGACCGGGGGGAGCAGATACGCAGTATTTT
TRBJ1-1,12,TRBV7-9,NA,NA,CASSLGRTEAFF,TGTGCCAGCAGCTTAGGGAGGACTGAAGCTTTCTTT
TRBJ2-1,14,TRBV2,NA,NA,CASRQLSSYNEQFF,TGTGCCAGTAGACAGCTTAGCTCCTACAATGAGCAGTTCTTC
TRBJ1-5,12,TRBV28,NA,NA,CASSLVVQPQHF,TGTGCCAGCAGTTTGGTGGTTCAGCCCCAGCATTTT
TRBJ1-2,15,TRBV18,NA,NA,CASSPLSGPPYGYTF,TGTGCCAGCTCACCACTATCCGGACCCCCCTATGGCTACACCTTC
TRBJ1-2,17,TRBV4-1,NA,NA,CASSPGTGKSKLAGYTF,TGCGCCAGCAGCCCCGGAACAGGCAAAAGCAAACTGGCTGGCTACACCTTC
TRBJ2-5,12,TRBV5-4,NA,NA,CASSKVQETQYF,TGTGCCAGCAGCAAAGTACAAGAGACCCAGTACTTC
TRBJ1-5,17,TRBV19,NA,NA,CASRYGFRDFSNQPQHF,TGTGCCAGCCGCTATGGATTCCGGGATTTTAGCAATCAGCCCCAGCATTTT
TRBJ1-3,14,TRBV4-1,NA,NA,CATGGGTSGNTIYF,TGCGCCACCGGCGGGGGGACAAGTGGAAACACCATATATTTT
TRBJ2-5,14,TRBV28,NA,NA,CASSSGDRAETQYF,TGTGCCAGCAGCTCGGGAGACAGGGCGGAGACCCAGTACTTC
TRBJ2-3,16,TRBV11-3,NA,NA,CASSLVSGASTDTQYF,TGTGCCAGCAGCTTAGTTTCCGGGGCGAGCACAGATACGCAGTATTTT
TRBJ2-3,15,TRBV19,NA,few,CASSTGTFSTDTQYF,TGTGCCAGTAGTACCGGGACTTTTTCCACAGATACGCAGTATTTT
TRBJ2-7,17,TRBV7-2,NA,many,CASSKNNSGQRSYEQYF,TGTGCCAGCAGCAAAAACAACAGTGGCCAACGCTCCTACGAGCAGTACTTC
TRBJ1-2,15,TRBV5-1,TRBD1,NA,CASSPRQGADYGYTF,TGCGCCAGCAGCCCCAGACAGGGGGCGGACTATGGCTACACCTTC